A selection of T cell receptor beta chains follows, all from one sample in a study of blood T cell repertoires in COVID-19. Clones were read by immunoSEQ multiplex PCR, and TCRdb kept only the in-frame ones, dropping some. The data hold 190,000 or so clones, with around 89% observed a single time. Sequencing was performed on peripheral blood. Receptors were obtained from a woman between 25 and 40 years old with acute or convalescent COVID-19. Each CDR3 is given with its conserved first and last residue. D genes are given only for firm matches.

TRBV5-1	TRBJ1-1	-	CASSLSGFTEAFF
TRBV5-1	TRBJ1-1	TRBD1	CASSLYGTDNTEAFF
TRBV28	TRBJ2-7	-	CASTGQQGREQYF
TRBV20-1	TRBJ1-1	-	CSAREARAFF
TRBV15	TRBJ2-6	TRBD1	CATSWDRQANVLTF
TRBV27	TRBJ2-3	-	CASSFWGATDTQYF
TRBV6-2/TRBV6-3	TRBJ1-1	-	CASSWREQWDTEAFF
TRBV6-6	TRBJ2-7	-	CASSPPGVQNTYEQYF
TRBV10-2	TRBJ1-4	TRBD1	CASSETPGQGKTNEKLFF
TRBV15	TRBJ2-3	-	CATSRRRGSRTDTQYF
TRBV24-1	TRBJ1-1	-	CATSAGAEAFF
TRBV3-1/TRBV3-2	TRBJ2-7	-	CASRGSYEQYF
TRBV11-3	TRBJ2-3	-	CASSLGGGADTQYF
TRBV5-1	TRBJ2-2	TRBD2	CASSIGRTSGTSGELFF
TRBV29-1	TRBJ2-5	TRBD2	CSVPSGETQYF
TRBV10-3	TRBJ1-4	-	CAISESVATNEKLFF
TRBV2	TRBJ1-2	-	CASSDRASGYTF
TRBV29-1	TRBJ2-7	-	CSVDMGQEVNEQYF
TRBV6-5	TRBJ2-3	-	CASSSGHNTDTQYF
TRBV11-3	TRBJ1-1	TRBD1	CASSREPGQGGENTEAFF
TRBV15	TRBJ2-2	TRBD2	CATSRLKSGRGGELFF